This TCR beta chain was identified in a study of T-cell memory formation after mild COVID-19. Whole-study findings and limits: Within pre-infection memory, some responding clones were found, suggesting cross-reactive memory joined. Clones that contracted from day 15 to 85 were balanced CD4/CD8, while later expanders leaned CD4+. There was no confirmation that second-wave clones peaking on day 37 were SARS-CoV-2 specific.

With constant-segment primers, 5'RACE yielded cDNA libraries of TCR alpha and TCR beta that carried sample barcodes and UMIs. One entry per CDR3 protein results from TCRdb running MiXCR on the 5' RACE reads. The sample holds about 350,000 distinct CDR3 sequences; roughly 15% are singletons and the top ten take 20% to 25%. This clonotype was seen a few times. What it binds is unknown. The CDR3 has 17 residues. Trimming removed 7 bases at V and 2 bases at J, with 20 bases between. Germline V CDR1 and CDR2: MNHEY, SVGAGI. The chain joins TRBV6-5 to TRBJ2-2; D call uncertain. The sequence was collected from a man in his late teens or twenties who had mild COVID-19 (a few samples of this study predate the infection). Cell type and time point are not known. The sample was PBMCs or a T cell subset sorted from them (not recorded which). CDR3: CASTRARSEPNTGELFF. DNA for the CDR3: TGTGCCAGCACCCGGGCGAGATCTGAACCTAACACCGGGGAGCTGTTTTTT.